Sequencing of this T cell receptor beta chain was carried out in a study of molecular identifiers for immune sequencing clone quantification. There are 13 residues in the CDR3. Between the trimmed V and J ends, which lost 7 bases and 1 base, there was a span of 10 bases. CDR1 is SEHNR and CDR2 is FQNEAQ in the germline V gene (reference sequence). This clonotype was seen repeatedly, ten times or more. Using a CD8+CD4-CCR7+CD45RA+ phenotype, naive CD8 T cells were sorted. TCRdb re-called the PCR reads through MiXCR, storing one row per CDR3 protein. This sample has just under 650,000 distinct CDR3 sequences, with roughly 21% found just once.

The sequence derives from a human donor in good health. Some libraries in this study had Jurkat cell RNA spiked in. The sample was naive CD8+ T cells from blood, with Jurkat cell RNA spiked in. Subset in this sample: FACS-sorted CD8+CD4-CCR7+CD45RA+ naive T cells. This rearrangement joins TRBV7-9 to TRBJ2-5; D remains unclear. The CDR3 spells CASTTDAQETQYF. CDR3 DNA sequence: TGTGCCAGCACCACGGACGCCCAAGAGACCCAGTACTTC.